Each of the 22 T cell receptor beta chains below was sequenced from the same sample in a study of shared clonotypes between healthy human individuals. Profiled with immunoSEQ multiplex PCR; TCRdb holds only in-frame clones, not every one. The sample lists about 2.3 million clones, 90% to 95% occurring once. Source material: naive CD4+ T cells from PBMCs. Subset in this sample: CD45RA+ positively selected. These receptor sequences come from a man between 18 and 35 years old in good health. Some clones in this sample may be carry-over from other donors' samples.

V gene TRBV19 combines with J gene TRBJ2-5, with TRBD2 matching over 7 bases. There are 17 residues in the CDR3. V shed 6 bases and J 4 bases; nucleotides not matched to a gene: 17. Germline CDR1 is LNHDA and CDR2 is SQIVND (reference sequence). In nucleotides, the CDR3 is TGTGCCAGTAGCCAATGGAGGGGAGGGTCGAATGGAGAGACCCAGTACTTC. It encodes CASSQWRGGSNGETQYF.

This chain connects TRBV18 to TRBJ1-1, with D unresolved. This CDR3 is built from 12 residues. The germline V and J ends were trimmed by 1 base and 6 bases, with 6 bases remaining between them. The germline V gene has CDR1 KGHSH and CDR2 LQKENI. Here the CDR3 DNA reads TGTGCCAGCTCACCACTTCAGGCTGAAGCTTTCTTT. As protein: CASSPLQAEAFF.

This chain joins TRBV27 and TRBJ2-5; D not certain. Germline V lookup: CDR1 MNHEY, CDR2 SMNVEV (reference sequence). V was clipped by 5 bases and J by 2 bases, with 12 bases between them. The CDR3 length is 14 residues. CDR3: CASSERRIQETQYF. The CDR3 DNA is TGTGCCAGCAGTGAACGACGCATTCAAGAGACCCAGTACTTC.

CDR3 in DNA: TGTGCCAGCAGCCCTTGGGGGGGGTGGTCTGAAGCTTTCTTT. This translates into CASSPWGGWSEAFF. The chain recombines TRBV5-8 with TRBJ1-1; D is possibly TRBD1 (5 bases). V was shortened by 4 bases and J by 6 bases, with 16 bases between the two germline ends. CDR1 is SGHTS, CDR2 YDEGEE, per germline. There are 14 residues in the CDR3. Complete variable domain (other parts from reference TRBV5-8 and TRBJ1-1): EAGVTQSPTHLIKTRGQQATLRCSPISGHTSVYWYQQALGLGLQFLLWYDEGEERNRGNFPPRFSGRQFPNYSSELNVNALELEDSALYLCASSPWGGWSEAFFGQGTRLTVV.

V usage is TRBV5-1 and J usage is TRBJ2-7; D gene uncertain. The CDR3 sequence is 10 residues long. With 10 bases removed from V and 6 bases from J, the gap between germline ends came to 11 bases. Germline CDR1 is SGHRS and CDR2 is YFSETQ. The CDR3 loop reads CAPSQSEQYF. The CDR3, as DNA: TGCGCCCCGTCCCAGAGCGAGCAGTACTTC.

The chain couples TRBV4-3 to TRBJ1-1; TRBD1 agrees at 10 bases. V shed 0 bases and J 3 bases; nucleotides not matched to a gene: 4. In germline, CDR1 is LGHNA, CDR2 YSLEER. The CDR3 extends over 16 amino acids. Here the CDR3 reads CASSQDIGQGDTEAFF. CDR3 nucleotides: TGCGCCAGCAGCCAAGATATAGGACAGGGGGACACTGAAGCTTTCTTT.

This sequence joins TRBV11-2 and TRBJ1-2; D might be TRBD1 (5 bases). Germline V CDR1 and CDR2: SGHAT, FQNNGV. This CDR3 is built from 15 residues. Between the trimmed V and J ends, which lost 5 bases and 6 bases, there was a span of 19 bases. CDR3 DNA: TGTGCCAGCAGCCCATCCACGCAGGGTGTGAATGGCTACACCTTC. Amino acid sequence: CASSPSTQGVNGYTF.

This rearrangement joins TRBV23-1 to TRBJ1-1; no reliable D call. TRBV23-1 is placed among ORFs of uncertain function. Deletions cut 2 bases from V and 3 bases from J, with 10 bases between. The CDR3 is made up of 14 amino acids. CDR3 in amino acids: CASSQGPSYTEAFF. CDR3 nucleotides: TGCGCCAGCAGTCAAGGGCCGTCCTACACTGAAGCTTTCTTT.

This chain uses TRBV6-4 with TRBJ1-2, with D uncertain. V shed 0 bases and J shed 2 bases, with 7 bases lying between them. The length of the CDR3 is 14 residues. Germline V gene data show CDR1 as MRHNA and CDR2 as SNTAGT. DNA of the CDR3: TGTGCCAGCAGTGACTCAGGGCGGAACTATGGCTACACCTTC. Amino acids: CASSDSGRNYGYTF.

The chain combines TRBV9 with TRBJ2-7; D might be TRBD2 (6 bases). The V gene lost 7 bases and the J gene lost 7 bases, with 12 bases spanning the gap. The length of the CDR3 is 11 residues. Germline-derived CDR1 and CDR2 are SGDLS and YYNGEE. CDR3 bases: TGTGCCAGCGGAACCGCGGGGGAGCAGTACTTC. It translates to CASGTAGEQYF.

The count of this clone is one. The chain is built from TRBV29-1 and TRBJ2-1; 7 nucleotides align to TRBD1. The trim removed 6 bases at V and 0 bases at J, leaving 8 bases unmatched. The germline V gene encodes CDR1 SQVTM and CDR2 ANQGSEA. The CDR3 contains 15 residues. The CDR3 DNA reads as TGCAGCGTCCAAGGGACAGCCAGCTCCTACAATGAGCAGTTCTTC. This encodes CSVQGTASSYNEQFF.

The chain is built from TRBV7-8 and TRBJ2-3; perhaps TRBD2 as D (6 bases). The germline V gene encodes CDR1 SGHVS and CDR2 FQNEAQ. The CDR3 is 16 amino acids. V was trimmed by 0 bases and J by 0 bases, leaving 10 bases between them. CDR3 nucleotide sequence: TGTGCCAGCAGCTTAGCCGGCGGGACTAGCACAGATACGCAGTATTTT. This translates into CASSLAGGTSTDTQYF.

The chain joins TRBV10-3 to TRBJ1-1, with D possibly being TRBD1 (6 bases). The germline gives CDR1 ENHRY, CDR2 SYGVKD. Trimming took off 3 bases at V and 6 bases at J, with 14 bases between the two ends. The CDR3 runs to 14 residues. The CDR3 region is CAISDWGGGPEAFF. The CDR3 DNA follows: TGTGCCATCAGTGATTGGGGAGGGGGACCTGAAGCTTTCTTT.

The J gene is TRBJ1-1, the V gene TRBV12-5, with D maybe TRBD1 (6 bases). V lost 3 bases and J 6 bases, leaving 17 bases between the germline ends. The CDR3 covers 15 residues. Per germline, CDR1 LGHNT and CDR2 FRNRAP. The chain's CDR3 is CASGFRRGVAAEAFF. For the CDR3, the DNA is TGTGCTAGTGGTTTCCGAAGGGGGGTCGCGGCTGAAGCTTTCTTT.

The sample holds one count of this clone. CDR3 bases: TGTGCCTGGAGCAGTCAGGGCGCAGATACGCAGTATTTT. Residues: CAWSSQGADTQYF. The chain has TRBV30 and TRBJ2-3, with D maybe TRBD1 (5 bases). V was clipped by 3 bases and J by 4 bases, with 11 bases between them. Germline V gene data show CDR1 as GTSNPN and CDR2 as SVGIG (reference sequence). The CDR3 length is 13 residues.

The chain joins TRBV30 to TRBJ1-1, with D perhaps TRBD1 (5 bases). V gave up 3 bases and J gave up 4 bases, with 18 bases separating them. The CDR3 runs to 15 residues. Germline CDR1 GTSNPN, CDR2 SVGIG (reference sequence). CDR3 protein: CAWSPRARGGTEAFF. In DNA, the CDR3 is TGTGCCTGGAGCCCGCGGGCCCGGGGGGGCACTGAAGCTTTCTTT.

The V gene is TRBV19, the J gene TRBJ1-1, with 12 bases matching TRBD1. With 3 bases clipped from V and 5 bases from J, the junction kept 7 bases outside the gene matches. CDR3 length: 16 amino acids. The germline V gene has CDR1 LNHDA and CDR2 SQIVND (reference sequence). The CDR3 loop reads CASSIGTGGARTEAFF. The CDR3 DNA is TGTGCCAGTAGTATCGGGACAGGGGGCGCGAGGACTGAAGCTTTCTTT.

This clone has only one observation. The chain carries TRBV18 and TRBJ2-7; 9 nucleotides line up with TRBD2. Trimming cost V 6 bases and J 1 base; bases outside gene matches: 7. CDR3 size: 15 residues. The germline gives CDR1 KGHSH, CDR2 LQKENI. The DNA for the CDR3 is TGTGCCAGCTCGCCTACTAGCGGGCCATCCTACGAGCAGTACTTC. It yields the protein CASSPTSGPSYEQYF.

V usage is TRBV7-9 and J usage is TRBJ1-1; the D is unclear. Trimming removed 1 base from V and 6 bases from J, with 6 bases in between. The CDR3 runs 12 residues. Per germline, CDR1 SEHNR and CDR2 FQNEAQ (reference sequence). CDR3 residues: CASSLEGPEAFF. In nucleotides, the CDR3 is TGTGCCAGCAGCTTAGAGGGTCCTGAAGCTTTCTTT.

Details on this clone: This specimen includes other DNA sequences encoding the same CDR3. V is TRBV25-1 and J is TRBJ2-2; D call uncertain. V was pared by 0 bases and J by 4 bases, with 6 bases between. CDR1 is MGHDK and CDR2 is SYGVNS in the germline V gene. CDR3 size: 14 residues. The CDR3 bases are TGTGCCAGCAGTGAATATTCGGGCACCGGGGAGCTGTTTTTT. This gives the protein CASSEYSGTGELFF.

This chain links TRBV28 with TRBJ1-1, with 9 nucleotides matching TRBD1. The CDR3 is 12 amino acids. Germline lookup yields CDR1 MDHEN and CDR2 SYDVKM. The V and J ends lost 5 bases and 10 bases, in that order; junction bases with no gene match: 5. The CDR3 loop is CASSVQGARAFF. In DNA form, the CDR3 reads TGTGCCAGCAGTGTACAGGGGGCGCGAGCTTTCTTT.

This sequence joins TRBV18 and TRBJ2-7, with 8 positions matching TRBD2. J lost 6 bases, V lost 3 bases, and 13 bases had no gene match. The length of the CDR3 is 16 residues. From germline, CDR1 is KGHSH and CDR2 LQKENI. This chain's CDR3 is CASSPSTPGLDIEQYF. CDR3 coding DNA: TGTGCCAGCTCACCTTCCACCCCGGGACTAGATATCGAGCAGTACTTC.